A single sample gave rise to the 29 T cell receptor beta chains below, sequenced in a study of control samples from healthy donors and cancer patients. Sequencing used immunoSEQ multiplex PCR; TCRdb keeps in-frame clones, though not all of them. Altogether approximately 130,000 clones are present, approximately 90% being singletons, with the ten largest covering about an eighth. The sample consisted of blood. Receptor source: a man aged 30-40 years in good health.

CDR3 sequence: CASSLEQYNSPLHF. The CDR3 DNA sequence: TGTGCCAGCAGCTTAGAACAGTATAATTCACCCCTCCACTTT. The chain combines TRBV7-9 with TRBJ1-6; D not resolved. V lost 1 base to trimming and J lost 4 bases, with 5 bases between them. The CDR3 has 14 amino acids. Germline loops: CDR1 SEHNR, CDR2 FQNEAQ (reference sequence).

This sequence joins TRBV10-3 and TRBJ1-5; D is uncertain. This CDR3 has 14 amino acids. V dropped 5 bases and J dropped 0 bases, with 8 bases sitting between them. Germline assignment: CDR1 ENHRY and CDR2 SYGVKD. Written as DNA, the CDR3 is TGTGCCATCAGTTCCCAGTATAGCAATCAGCCCCAGCATTTT. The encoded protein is CAISSQYSNQPQHF.

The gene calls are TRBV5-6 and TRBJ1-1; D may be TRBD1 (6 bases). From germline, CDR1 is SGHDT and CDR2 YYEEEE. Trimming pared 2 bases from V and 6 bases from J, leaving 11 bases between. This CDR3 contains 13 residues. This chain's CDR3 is CASSFAEGAEAFF. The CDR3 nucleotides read TGTGCCAGCAGCTTCGCCGAGGGGGCTGAAGCTTTCTTT.

The CDR3 nucleotides read TGTGCCATCAGTGAGTCGACAGGGGATGAAAAACTGTTTTTT. Translated, it gives CAISESTGDEKLFF. This sequence joins TRBV10-3 and TRBJ1-4, with TRBD1 identical over 8 bases. This CDR3 spans 14 amino acids. Losses at the gene ends were 0 bases for V and 6 bases for J; bases not matched to a gene: 0. Germline assignment: CDR1 ENHRY and CDR2 SYGVKD.

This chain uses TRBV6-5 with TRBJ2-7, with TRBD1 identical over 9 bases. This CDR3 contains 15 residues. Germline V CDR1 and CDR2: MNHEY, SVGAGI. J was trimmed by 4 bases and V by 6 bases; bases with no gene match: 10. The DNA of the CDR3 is TGTGCCAGCAGGTCCGGGACAGGGATTTTTTACGAGCAGTACTTC. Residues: CASRSGTGIFYEQYF.

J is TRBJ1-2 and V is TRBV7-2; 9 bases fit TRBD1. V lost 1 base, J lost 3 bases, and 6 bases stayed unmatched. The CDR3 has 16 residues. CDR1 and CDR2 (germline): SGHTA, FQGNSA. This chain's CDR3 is CASSLGEGQGYYGYTF. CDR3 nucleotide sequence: TGTGCCAGCAGCTTAGGTGAGGGACAGGGCTACTATGGCTACACCTTC.

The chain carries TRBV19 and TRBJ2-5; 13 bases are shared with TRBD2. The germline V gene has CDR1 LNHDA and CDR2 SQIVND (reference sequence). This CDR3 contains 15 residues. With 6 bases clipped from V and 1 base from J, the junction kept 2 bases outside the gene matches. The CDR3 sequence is CASSRLAGGQETQYF. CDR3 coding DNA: TGTGCCAGTAGCCGACTAGCGGGGGGCCAAGAGACCCAGTACTTC.

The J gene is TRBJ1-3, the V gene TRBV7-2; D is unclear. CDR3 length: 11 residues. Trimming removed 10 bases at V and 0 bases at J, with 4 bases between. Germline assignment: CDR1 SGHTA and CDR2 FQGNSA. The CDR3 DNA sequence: TGTGCCACCATCTCTGGAAACACCATATATTTT. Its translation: CATISGNTIYF. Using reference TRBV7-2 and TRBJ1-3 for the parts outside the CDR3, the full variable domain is GAGVSQSPSNKVTEKGKDVELRCDPISGHTALYWYRQSLGQGLEFLIYFQGNSAPDKSGLPSDRFSAERTGGSVSTLTIQRTQQEDSAVYLCATISGNTIYFGEGSWLTVV.

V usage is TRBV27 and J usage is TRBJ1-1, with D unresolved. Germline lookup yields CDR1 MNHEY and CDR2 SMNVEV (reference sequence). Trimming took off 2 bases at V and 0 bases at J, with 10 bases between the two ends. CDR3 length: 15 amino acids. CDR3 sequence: CASSLKAVLNTEAFF. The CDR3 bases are TGTGCCAGCAGTTTAAAGGCGGTTTTGAACACTGAAGCTTTCTTT.

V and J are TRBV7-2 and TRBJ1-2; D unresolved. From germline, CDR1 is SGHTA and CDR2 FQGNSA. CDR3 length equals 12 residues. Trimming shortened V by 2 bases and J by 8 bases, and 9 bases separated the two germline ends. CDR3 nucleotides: TGTGCCAGCAGCTTATTGGGGAGCGGCTACACCTTC. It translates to CASSLLGSGYTF. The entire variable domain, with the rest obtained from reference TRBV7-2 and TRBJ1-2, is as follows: GAGVSQSPSNKVTEKGKDVELRCDPISGHTALYWYRQSLGQGLEFLIYFQGNSAPDKSGLPSDRFSAERTGGSVSTLTIQRTQQEDSAVYLCASSLLGSGYTFGSGTRLTVV.

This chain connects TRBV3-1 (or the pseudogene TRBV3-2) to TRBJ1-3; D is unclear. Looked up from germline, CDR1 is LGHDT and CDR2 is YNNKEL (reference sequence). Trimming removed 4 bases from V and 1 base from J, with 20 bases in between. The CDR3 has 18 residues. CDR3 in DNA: TGTGCCAGCAGCCCCTCCGAATGGGGTTACCGTTCTGGAAACACCATATATTTT. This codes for CASSPSEWGYRSGNTIYF.

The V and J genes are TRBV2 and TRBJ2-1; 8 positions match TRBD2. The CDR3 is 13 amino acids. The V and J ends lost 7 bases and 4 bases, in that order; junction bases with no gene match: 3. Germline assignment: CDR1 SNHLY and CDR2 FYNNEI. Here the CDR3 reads CASNSGSYNEQFF. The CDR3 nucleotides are TGTGCCAGCAACAGCGGGAGTTACAATGAGCAGTTCTTC. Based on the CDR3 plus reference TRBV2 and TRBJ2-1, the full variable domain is EPEVTQTPSHQVTQMGQEVILRCVPISNHLYFYWYRQILGQKVEFLVSFYNNEISEKSEIFDDQFSVERPDGSNFTLKIRSTKLEDSAMYFCASNSGSYNEQFFGPGTRLTVL.

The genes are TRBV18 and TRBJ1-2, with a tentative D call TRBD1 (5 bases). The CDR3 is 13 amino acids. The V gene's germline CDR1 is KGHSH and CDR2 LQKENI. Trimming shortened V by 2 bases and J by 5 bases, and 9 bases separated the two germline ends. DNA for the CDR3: TGTGCCAGCTCACCAGGGGCGAGGTATGGCTACACCTTC. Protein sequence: CASSPGARYGYTF.

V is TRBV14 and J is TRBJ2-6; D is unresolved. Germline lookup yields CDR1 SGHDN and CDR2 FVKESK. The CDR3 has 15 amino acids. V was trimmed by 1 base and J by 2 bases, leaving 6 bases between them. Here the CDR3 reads CASSQVLAGANVLTF. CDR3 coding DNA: TGTGCCAGCAGCCAAGTCCTCGCTGGGGCCAACGTCCTGACTTTC.

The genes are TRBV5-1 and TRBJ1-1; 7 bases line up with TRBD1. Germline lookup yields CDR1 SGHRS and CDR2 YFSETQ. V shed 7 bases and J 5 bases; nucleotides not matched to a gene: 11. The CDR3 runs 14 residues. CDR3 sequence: CASELGATGTEAFF. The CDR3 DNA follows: TGCGCCAGCGAACTGGGCGCGACAGGGACTGAAGCTTTCTTT. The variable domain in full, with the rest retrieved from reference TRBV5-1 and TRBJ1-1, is KAGVTQTPRYLIKTRGQQVTLSCSPISGHRSVSWYQQTPGQGLQFLFEYFSETQRNKGNFPGRFSGRQFSNSRSEMNVSTLELGDSALYLCASELGATGTEAFFGQGTRLTVV.

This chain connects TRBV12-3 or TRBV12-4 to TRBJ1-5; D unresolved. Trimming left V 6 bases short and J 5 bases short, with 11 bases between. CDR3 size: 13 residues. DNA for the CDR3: TGTGCCAGCAGCTCCTGGGCTGATCAGCCCCAGCATTTT. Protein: CASSSWADQPQHF.

In DNA, the CDR3 is TGTGCCATCAGTGCCAAGAACTCCTACGAGCAGTACGTC. It codes for CAISAKNSYEQYV. The J gene is TRBJ2-7, the V gene TRBV10-3; D unresolved. Germline loops: CDR1 ENHRY, CDR2 SYGVKD. The CDR3 contains 13 residues. V was shortened by 4 bases and J by 0 bases, with 7 bases between the two germline ends.

Here the CDR3 reads CASSGRGVSFQETQYF. Here the CDR3 DNA reads TGTGCCAGCAGCGGAAGGGGGGTCAGCTTCCAAGAGACCCAGTACTTC. The chain couples TRBV7-6 to TRBJ2-5; D tentatively fits TRBD1 or TRBD2 (6 bases each). Trimming took 5 bases from V and 1 from J, leaving 17 bases between them. Germline V gives CDR1 SGHVS, CDR2 FNYEAQ. CDR3 length: 16 amino acids.

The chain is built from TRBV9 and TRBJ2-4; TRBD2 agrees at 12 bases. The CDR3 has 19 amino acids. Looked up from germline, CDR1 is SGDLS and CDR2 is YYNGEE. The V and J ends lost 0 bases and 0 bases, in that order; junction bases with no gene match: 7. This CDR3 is CASSVDPSGGELAKNIQYF. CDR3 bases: TGTGCCAGCAGCGTAGACCCTAGCGGGGGGGAACTAGCCAAAAACATTCAGTACTTC.

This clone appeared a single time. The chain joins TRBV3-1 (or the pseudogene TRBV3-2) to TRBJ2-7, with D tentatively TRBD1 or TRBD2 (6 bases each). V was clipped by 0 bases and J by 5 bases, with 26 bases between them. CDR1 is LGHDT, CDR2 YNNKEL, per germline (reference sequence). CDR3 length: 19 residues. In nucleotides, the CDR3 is TGTGCCAGCAGCCAAGAATCACGAACGACAGGCAGGGAGGACAACGAGCAGTACTTC. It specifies CASSQESRTTGREDNEQYF.

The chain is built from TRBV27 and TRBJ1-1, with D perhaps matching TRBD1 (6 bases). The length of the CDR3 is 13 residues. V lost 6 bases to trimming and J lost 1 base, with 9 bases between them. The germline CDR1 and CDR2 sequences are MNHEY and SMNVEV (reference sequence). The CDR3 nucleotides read TGTGCCAGCAGACTACAGGGGAACACTGAAGCTTTCTTT. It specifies CASRLQGNTEAFF.

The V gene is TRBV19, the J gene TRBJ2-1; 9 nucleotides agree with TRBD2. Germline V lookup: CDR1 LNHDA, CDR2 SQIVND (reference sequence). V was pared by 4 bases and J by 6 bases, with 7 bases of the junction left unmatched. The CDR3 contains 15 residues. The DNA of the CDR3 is TGTGCCAGTAGTACCCGACTAGCGGAATTCAATGAGCAGTTCTTC. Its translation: CASSTRLAEFNEQFF.

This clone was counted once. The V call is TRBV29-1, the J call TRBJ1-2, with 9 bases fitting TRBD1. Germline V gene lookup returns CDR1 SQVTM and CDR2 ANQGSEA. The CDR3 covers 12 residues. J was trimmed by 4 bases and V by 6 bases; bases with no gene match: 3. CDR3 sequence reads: CSVETGGYGYTF. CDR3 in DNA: TGCAGCGTAGAGACAGGGGGCTATGGCTACACCTTC.

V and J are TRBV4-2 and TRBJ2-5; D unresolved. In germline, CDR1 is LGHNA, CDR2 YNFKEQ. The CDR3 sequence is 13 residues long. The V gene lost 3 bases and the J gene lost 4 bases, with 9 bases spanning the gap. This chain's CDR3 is CASSQGNLETQYF. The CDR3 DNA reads TGTGCCAGCAGCCAGGGTAACTTAGAGACCCAGTACTTC.

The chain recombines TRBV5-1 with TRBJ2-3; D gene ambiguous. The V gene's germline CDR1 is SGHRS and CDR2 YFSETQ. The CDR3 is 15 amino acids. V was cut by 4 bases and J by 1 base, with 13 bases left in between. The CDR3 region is CASSIDQWGTDTQYF. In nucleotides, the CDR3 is TGCGCCAGCAGCATAGACCAGTGGGGCACAGATACGCAGTATTTT.

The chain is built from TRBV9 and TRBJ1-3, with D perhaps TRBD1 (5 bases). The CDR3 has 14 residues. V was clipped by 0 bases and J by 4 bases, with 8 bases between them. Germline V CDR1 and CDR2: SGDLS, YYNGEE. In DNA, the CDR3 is TGTGCCAGCAGCGTAGGAGGGGTAGGAAACACCATATATTTT. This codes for CASSVGGVGNTIYF.

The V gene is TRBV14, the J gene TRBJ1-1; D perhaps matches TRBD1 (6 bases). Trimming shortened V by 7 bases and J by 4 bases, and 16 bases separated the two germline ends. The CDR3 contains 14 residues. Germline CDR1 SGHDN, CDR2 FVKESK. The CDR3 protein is CASKKGGEGTEAFF. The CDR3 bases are TGTGCCAGCAAGAAGGGGGGCGAGGGCACTGAAGCTTTCTTT.

Written as DNA, the CDR3 is TGTGCCAGCAGCTCTCAGGGAGGGGAGACCCAGTACTTC. Translated: CASSSQGGETQYF. This chain uses TRBV7-3 with TRBJ2-5; TRBD2 aligns across 7 bases. Germline CDR1 reads SGHTA; CDR2 reads FQGTGA. The V and J ends lost 4 bases and 5 bases, in that order; junction bases with no gene match: 4. The CDR3 length is 13 residues.

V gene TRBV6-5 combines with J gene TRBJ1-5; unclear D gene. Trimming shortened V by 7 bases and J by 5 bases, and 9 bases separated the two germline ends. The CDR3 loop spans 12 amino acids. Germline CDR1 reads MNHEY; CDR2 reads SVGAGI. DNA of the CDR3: TGTGCCAGCACTTTCCATGATCAGCCCCAGCATTTT. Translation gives CASTFHDQPQHF.